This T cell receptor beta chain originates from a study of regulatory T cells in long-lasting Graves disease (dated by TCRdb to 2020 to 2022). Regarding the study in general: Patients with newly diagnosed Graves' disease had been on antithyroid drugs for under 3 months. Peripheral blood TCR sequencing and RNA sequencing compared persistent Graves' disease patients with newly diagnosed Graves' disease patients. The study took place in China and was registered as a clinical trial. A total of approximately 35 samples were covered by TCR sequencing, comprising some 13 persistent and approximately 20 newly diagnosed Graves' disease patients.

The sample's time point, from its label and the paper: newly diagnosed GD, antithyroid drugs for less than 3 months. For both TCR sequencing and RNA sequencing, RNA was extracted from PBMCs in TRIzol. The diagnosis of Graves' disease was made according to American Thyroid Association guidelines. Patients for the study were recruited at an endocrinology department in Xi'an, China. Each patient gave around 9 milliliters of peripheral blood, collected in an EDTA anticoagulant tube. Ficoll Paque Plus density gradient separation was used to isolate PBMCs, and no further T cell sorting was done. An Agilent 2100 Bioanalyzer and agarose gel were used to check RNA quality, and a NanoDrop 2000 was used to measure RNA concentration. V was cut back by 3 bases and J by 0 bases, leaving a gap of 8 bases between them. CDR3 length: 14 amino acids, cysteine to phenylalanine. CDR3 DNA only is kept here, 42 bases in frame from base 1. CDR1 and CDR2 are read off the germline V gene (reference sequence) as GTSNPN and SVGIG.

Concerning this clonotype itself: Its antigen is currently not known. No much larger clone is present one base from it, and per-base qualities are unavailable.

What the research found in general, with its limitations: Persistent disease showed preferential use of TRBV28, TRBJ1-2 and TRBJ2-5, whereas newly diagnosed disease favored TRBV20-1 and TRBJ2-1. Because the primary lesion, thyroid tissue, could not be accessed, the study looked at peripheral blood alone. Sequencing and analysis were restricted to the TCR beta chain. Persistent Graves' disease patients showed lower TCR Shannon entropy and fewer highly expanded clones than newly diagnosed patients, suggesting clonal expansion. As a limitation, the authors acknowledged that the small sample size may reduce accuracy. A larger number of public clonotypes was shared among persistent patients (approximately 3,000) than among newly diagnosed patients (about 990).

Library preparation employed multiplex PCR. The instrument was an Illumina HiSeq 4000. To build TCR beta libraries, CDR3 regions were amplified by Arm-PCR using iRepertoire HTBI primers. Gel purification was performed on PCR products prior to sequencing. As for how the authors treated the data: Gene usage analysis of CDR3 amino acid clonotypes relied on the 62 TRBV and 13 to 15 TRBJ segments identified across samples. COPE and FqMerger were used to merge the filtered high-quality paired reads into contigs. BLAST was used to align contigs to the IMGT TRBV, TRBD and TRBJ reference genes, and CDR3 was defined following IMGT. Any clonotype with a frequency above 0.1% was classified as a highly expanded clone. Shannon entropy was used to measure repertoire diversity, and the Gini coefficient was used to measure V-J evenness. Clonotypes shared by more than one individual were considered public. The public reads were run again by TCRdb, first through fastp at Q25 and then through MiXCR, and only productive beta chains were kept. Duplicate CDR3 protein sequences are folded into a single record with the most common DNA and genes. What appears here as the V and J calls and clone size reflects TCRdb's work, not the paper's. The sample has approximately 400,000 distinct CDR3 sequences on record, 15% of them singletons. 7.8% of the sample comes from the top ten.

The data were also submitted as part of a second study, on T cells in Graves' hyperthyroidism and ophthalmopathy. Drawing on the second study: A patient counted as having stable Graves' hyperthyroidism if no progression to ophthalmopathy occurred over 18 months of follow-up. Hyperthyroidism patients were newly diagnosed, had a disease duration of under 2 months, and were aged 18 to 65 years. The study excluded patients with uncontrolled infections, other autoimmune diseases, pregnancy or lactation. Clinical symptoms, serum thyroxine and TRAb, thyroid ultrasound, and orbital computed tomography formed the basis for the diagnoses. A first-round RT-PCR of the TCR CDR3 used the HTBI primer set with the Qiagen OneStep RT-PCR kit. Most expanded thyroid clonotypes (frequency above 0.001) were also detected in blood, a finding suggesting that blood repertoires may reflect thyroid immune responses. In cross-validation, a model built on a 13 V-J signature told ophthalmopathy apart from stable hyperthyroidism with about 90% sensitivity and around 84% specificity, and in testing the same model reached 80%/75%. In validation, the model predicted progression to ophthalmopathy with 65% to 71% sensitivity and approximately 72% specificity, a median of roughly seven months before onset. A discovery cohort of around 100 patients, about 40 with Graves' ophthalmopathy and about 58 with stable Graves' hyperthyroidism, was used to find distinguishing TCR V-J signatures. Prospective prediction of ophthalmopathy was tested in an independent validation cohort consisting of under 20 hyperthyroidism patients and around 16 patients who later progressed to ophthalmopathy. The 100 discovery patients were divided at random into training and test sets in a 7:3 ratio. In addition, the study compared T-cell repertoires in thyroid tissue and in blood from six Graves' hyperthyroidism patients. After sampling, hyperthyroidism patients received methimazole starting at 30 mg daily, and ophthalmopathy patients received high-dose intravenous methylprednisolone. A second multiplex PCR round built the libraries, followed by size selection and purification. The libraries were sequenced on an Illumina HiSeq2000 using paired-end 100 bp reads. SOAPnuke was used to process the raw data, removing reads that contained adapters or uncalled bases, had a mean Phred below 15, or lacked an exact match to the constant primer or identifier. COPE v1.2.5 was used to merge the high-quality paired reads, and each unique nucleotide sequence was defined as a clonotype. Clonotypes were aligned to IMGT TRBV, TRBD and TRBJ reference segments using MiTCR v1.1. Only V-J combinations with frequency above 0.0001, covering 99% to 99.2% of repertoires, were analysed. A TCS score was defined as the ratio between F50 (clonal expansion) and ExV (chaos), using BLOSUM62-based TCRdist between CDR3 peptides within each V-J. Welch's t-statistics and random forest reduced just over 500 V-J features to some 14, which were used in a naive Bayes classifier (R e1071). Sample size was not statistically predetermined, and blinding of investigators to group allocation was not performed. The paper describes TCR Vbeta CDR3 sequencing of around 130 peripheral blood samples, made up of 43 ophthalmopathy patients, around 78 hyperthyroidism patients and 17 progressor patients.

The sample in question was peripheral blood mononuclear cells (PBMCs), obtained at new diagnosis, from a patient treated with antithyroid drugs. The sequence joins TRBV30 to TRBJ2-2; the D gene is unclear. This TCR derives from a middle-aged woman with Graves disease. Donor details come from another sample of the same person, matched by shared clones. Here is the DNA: TGTGCCTGGAGCGGGCGAACGAACACCGGGGAGCTGTTTTTT. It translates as CAWSGRTNTGELFF.